A selection of T cell receptor beta chains follows, all from one sample in a study of cytomegalovirus exposure and HLA in healthy donors. Repertoires were generated with immunoSEQ multiplex PCR, while TCRdb's copy carries only in-frame clones and drops some. The data hold approximately 220,000 clones, with 70% to 80% observed a single time. Sequencing was carried out using PBMCs. The source of these receptors is a man aged 40-49 years in good health and CMV-seronegative. Each CDR3 is given with its conserved first and last residue. The D gene is left open where the match is weak. The size of a clone is reported for some rows only, either as once, few or many, or as a class for expanded clones.

d_gene: TRBD2; abundance: .; len: 16; j_gene: TRBJ2-7; v_gene: TRBV19; CDR3aa: CASSVELAGGPYEQYF; CDR3nt: TGTGCCAGTAGTGTCGAGCTAGCGGGAGGACCCTACGAGCAGTACTTC
d_gene: TRBD1; abundance: .; len: 16; j_gene: TRBJ1-2; v_gene: TRBV28; CDR3aa: CASSPIGRGHFYGYTF; CDR3nt: TGTGCCAGCAGTCCAATTGGCAGGGGGCATTTCTACGGCTACACCTTC
d_gene: TRBD1; abundance: .; len: 13; j_gene: TRBJ2-2; v_gene: TRBV11-1; CDR3aa: CASGTANTGELFF; CDR3nt: TGTGCCAGTGGGACAGCGAACACCGGGGAGCTGTTTTTT
d_gene: .; abundance: .; len: 14; j_gene: TRBJ2-3; v_gene: TRBV21-1; CDR3aa: CASNSDRSTDTQYF; CDR3nt: TGTGCCAGCAACTCGGACAGGAGCACAGATACGCAGTATTTT
d_gene: .; abundance: .; len: 14; j_gene: TRBJ1-2; v_gene: TRBV4-1; CDR3aa: CASSQDPLNYGYTF; CDR3nt: TGCGCCAGCAGCCAAGATCCGTTGAACTATGGCTACACCTTC
d_gene: TRBD1; abundance: .; len: 15; j_gene: TRBJ2-7; v_gene: TRBV27; CDR3aa: CASSSGQGIRYEQYF; CDR3nt: TGTGCCAGCAGTTCTGGACAGGGCATCAGGTACGAGCAGTACTTC
d_gene: .; abundance: .; len: 15; j_gene: TRBJ2-1; v_gene: TRBV7-2; CDR3aa: CASSLTGNSYNEQFF; CDR3nt: TGTGCCAGCAGCTTGACAGGCAACTCCTACAATGAGCAGTTCTTC
d_gene: .; abundance: .; len: 13; j_gene: TRBJ1-1; v_gene: TRBV19; CDR3aa: CASRVFGGTEAFF; CDR3nt: TGTGCCAGTAGAGTTTTTGGAGGCACTGAAGCTTTCTTT
d_gene: .; abundance: .; len: 13; j_gene: TRBJ1-2; v_gene: TRBV4-2; CDR3aa: CASRSAGLYGYTF; CDR3nt: TGTGCCAGCAGATCCGCGGGGCTCTATGGCTACACCTTC
d_gene: .; abundance: .; len: 13; j_gene: TRBJ1-2; v_gene: TRBV30; CDR3aa: CAWSPGAGGGYTF; CDR3nt: TGTGCCTGGAGTCCCGGGGCCGGGGGTGGCTACACCTTC
d_gene: .; abundance: .; len: 16; j_gene: TRBJ2-3; v_gene: TRBV5-1; CDR3aa: CATKGRGLTGADTQYF; CDR3nt: TGCGCCACGAAAGGGCGGGGGCTGACTGGAGCAGATACGCAGTATTTT
d_gene: .; abundance: once; len: 14; j_gene: TRBJ2-1; v_gene: TRBV7-3; CDR3aa: CASSSSEAYNEQFF; CDR3nt: TGTGCCAGCAGCTCCTCAGAAGCCTACAATGAGCAGTTCTTC
d_gene: .; abundance: .; len: 16; j_gene: TRBJ2-6; v_gene: TRBV5-1; CDR3aa: CASSSTGSSGANVLTF; CDR3nt: TGCGCCAGCAGCTCGACGGGTTCCTCTGGGGCCAACGTCCTGACTTTC
d_gene: TRBD1; abundance: .; len: 14; j_gene: TRBJ1-2; v_gene: TRBV5-1; CDR3aa: CASSSDRGNYGYTF; CDR3nt: TGCGCCAGCAGCTCCGACAGGGGGAACTATGGCTACACCTTC
d_gene: .; abundance: .; len: 14; j_gene: TRBJ1-4; v_gene: TRBV6-1; CDR3aa: CASSEALSQGKLFF; CDR3nt: TGTGCCAGCAGTGAAGCGCTGTCCCAGGGAAAACTGTTTTTT
d_gene: TRBD2; abundance: .; len: 15; j_gene: TRBJ2-5; v_gene: TRBV30; CDR3aa: CAWSRWVSGEETQYF; CDR3nt: TGTGCCTGGAGTCGCTGGGTCAGCGGGGAGGAGACCCAGTACTTC
d_gene: TRBD1; abundance: .; len: 15; j_gene: TRBJ1-5; v_gene: TRBV19; CDR3aa: CASSLRDSSNQPQHF; CDR3nt: TGTGCCAGTAGTCTCCGGGACAGCTCCAATCAGCCCCAGCATTTT
d_gene: .; abundance: .; len: 14; j_gene: TRBJ2-7; v_gene: TRBV9; CDR3aa: CASSPYGVPYEQYF; CDR3nt: TGTGCCAGCAGCCCCTACGGGGTACCCTACGAGCAGTACTTC
d_gene: TRBD2; abundance: .; len: 16; j_gene: TRBJ2-5; v_gene: TRBV19; CDR3aa: CASSQMGLAGKETQYF; CDR3nt: TGTGCCAGTAGCCAGATGGGACTAGCGGGAAAAGAGACCCAGTACTTC
d_gene: .; abundance: few; len: 14; j_gene: TRBJ1-4; v_gene: TRBV9; CDR3aa: CASSVPGAGEKLFF; CDR3nt: TGTGCCAGCAGCGTACCAGGGGCTGGTGAAAAACTGTTTTTT
d_gene: TRBD1; abundance: .; len: 15; j_gene: TRBJ1-1; v_gene: TRBV18; CDR3aa: CASSQGQGADTEAFF; CDR3nt: TGTGCCAGCTCGCAGGGACAGGGGGCGGACACTGAAGCTTTCTTT
d_gene: .; abundance: .; len: 17; j_gene: TRBJ2-6; v_gene: TRBV5-1; CDR3aa: CASNPGQTFSGANVLTF; CDR3nt: TGCGCCAGCAACCCGGGACAAACATTCTCTGGGGCCAACGTCCTGACTTTC
d_gene: TRBD2; abundance: .; len: 18; j_gene: TRBJ2-5; v_gene: TRBV5-1; CDR3aa: CASSLSASGGAAQETQYF; CDR3nt: TGCGCCAGCAGCTTGTCGGCTAGCGGGGGGGCGGCGCAAGAGACCCAGTACTTC
d_gene: TRBD1; abundance: .; len: 14; j_gene: TRBJ1-6; v_gene: TRBV15; CDR3aa: CATGPGQGVSPLHF; CDR3nt: TGTGCCACCGGCCCTGGACAGGGGGTTTCACCCCTCCACTTT
d_gene: .; abundance: few; len: 13; j_gene: TRBJ2-2; v_gene: TRBV28; CDR3aa: CASSFQGTGELFF; CDR3nt: TGTGCCAGCAGTTTCCAGGGAACCGGGGAGCTGTTTTTT
d_gene: .; abundance: .; len: 15; j_gene: TRBJ2-1; v_gene: TRBV2; CDR3aa: CASSEVQGSYNEQFF; CDR3nt: TGTGCCAGCAGTGAAGTACAGGGCTCCTACAATGAGCAGTTCTTC
d_gene: TRBD1; abundance: .; len: 14; j_gene: TRBJ1-1; v_gene: TRBV5-1; CDR3aa: CASSLGQGVAEAFF; CDR3nt: TGCGCCAGCAGCTTGGGACAGGGGGTCGCTGAAGCTTTCTTT
d_gene: .; abundance: .; len: 13; j_gene: TRBJ1-4; v_gene: TRBV10-3; CDR3aa: CAIGRQEGEKLFF; CDR3nt: TGTGCCATCGGCCGCCAGGAGGGTGAAAAACTGTTTTTT
d_gene: .; abundance: .; len: 11; j_gene: TRBJ1-1; v_gene: TRBV2; CDR3aa: CASTPGAGAFF; CDR3nt: TGTGCCAGCACCCCAGGGGCAGGGGCTTTCTTT
d_gene: .; abundance: few; len: 15; j_gene: TRBJ2-7; v_gene: TRBV5-4; CDR3aa: CASSPRTGRGYEQYF; CDR3nt: TGTGCCAGCAGCCCGCGGACCGGAAGGGGGTACGAGCAGTACTTC
d_gene: .; abundance: .; len: 12; j_gene: TRBJ2-5; v_gene: TRBV7-9; CDR3aa: CASSARGETQYF; CDR3nt: TGTGCCAGCAGCGCTCGGGGGGAGACCCAGTACTTC
d_gene: TRBD1; abundance: .; len: 14; j_gene: TRBJ1-1; v_gene: TRBV2; CDR3aa: CASSEWGTAPEAFF; CDR3nt: TGTGCCAGCAGTGAATGGGGGACAGCACCTGAAGCTTTCTTT